The 7 T cell receptor beta chains below were found in one sample sequenced in a study of cytomegalovirus exposure and HLA in healthy donors. Vbeta (60) and Jbeta (13) primers were used in the PCR. Profiling relied on immunoSEQ multiplex PCR, and the TCRdb table lists in-frame clones only, not all of them. The sample has about 110,000 clones, 79% seen once. The sequenced sample was PBMCs. The source of these receptors is a woman aged 18-35 years in good health and CMV-seropositive.

This clone appeared a few times. This sequence joins TRBV13 and TRBJ2-5; D remains ambiguous. Between the trimmed V and J ends, which lost 5 bases and 3 bases, there was a span of 13 bases. CDR1 is PRHDT, CDR2 FYEKMQ, per germline (reference sequence). This CDR3 comprises 14 residues. The CDR3 is CASSLHGGEETQYF. In DNA form, the CDR3 reads TGTGCCAGCAGCCTTCATGGCGGCGAAGAGACCCAGTACTTC.

This sequence joins TRBV30 and TRBJ2-1, with D possibly matching TRBD1 (5 bases). The germline V gene has CDR1 GTSNPN and CDR2 SVGIG (reference sequence). Trimming pared 3 bases from V and 7 bases from J, leaving 7 bases between. The CDR3 contains 11 residues. This chain's CDR3 is CAWRPGNEQFF. The CDR3 nucleotides read TGTGCCTGGAGACCAGGGAATGAGCAGTTCTTC. Full variable domain (missing parts from reference TRBV30 and TRBJ2-1): SQTIHQWPATLVQPVGSPLSLECTVEGTSNPNLYWYRQAAGRGLQLLFYSVGIGQISSEVPQNLSASRPQDRQFILSSKKLLLSDSGFYLCAWRPGNEQFFGPGTRLTVL.

This chain links TRBV5-4 with TRBJ1-1; the match to TRBD1 covers 7 bases. The CDR3 covers 14 residues. Looked up from germline, CDR1 is SGHNT and CDR2 is YYREEE (reference sequence). J gave up 1 base and V 4 bases, and 4 bases lay outside the gene matches. The CDR3 loop reads CASSPGQSNTEAFF. For the CDR3, the DNA is TGTGCCAGCAGCCCGGGACAGTCGAACACTGAAGCTTTCTTT.

A few counts support this clone. The chain couples TRBV2 to TRBJ2-7; the D gene is possibly TRBD2 (7 bases). The CDR3 is 14 residues long. Germline loops: CDR1 SNHLY, CDR2 FYNNEI. V dropped 10 bases and J dropped 5 bases, with 21 bases sitting between them. The CDR3 DNA sequence: TGTGCCACCCCGACTAGCCGAGGGGGTAACGAGCAGTACTTC. This codes for CATPTSRGGNEQYF.

V is TRBV14 and J is TRBJ2-2, with TRBD2 matching over 10 bases. Germline-derived CDR1 and CDR2 are SGHDN and FVKESK. V lost 4 bases, J lost 5 bases, and 7 bases stayed unmatched. The CDR3 loop spans 16 amino acids. CDR3 in DNA: TGTGCCAGCAGCCCGTTAGCGGGAGGCTTGACCGGGGAGCTGTTTTTT. Translating gives CASSPLAGGLTGELFF.

The chain recombines TRBV19 with TRBJ1-4, with D tentatively TRBD1 (5 bases). Per the germline V gene, CDR1 is LNHDA and CDR2 is SQIVND (reference sequence). The CDR3 is 14 residues long. V was pared by 3 bases and J by 7 bases, with 12 bases between. CDR3 region: CASSMGREGEKLFF. The CDR3 DNA sequence: TGTGCCAGTAGTATGGGCAGGGAGGGTGAAAAACTGTTTTTT.

The chain uses TRBV2 and TRBJ1-1; D unclear. CDR1 SNHLY and CDR2 FYNNEI come from the germline V gene. The CDR3 runs 12 residues. The V gene lost 8 bases and the J gene lost 4 bases, with 11 bases spanning the gap. CDR3 sequence (DNA): TGTGCCAGCGGGAGGGAGCCCACTGAAGCTTTCTTT. Protein: CASGREPTEAFF.